Reported below is one T cell receptor beta chain. This clone was observed a handful of times. Its antigen target is currently unknown. Base qualities are missing; no much larger clone stands one base away. The CDR3 regions of human TCRbeta chains were analyzed by immunosequencing. In the source study's methods: Repertoire TCRs were matched against a reference library of SARS-CoV-2-specific TCRs generated with the MIRA antigen-specificity platform. Breadth meant the fraction of unique TCRs that were SARS-CoV-2-associated, whereas depth meant the fraction of total T cells that were SARS-CoV-2-associated. Using the MIRA data, every spike-specific TCR was mapped to the spike region that the TCR reacted to and assigned to either a CD4 or a CD8 class. Log10-transformed breadth and depth values were compared by one-way ANOVA with Sidak's multiple comparisons tests. Not all clones reach the TCRdb copy of this immuneACCESS table, which keeps in-frame sequences only. Checked studies attribute under half of the gap to unresolved V genes and leave the rest unexplained. V, J and clone size were drawn from that table, and D and trimming were deduced from the DNA. Counted in this sample were roughly 120,000 clones; about 86% of them appeared once. The ten most abundant clones make up approximately 15% of the sample.

The data belong to a study of T cell responses to AZD1222 COVID-19 vaccine (dated by TCRdb to about 2021). With respect to the entire study: TCR sequencing was performed for roughly 250 trial participants, of whom 200 to 210 were given two doses of AZD1222 and around 25 were given two doses of MenACWY control vaccine. Trial participants were enrolled by age into subgroups of 18-55, 56-69 and 70-plus years, and around 150, 28 and 57 TCR-sequenced participants, respectively, were included in these subgroups. Overall study outcomes, separate from this receptor: The whole spike protein was spanned by vaccine-associated CD4 TCRs, and dominant responses were seen in regions 160-218 and 743-854. The 56-69-year group was small, and its depth increase did not reach significance, likely because of low power. Spike-specific TCR breadth and depth rose significantly after two AZD1222 doses compared with day 0 and with MenACWY recipients. Reportedly, almost half of the unique spike-specific TCRs recognized epitopes lying outside the regions that are mutated in the B.1.351 and B.1.1.7 variants. Because no samples from the day 14 peak response were available, repertoires could be characterized only after the peak T cell response. Participants were mostly white British, with more females than males. The authors suggested clonal diversity may have been underestimated. Conclusions about previously exposed vaccinees are limited because only six or seven AZD1222 recipients were SARS-CoV-2 seropositive at baseline.

Sample time point, as interpreted from the label and publication: about 28 days (+/-7) after the second vaccine dose. AZD1222 recipients whose second dose came at about 4 weeks and those whose second dose came at about 12 weeks were combined into one group, since spike-specific TCR depth and breadth did not differ between the two schedules. Vaccinee samples were obtained from the UK trials COV001 and COV002, which included a single-blind randomized controlled phase 2/3 trial of AZD1222 (ChAdOx1 nCoV-19) in healthy adults. For TCRbeta chain sequencing, PBMC samples were collected from trial participants at day 0 and at day 28 after the second dose. As encoded in the germline V gene, CDR1 is SGHVS while CDR2 is FQNEAQ. Trimming costs V 5 bases and J 0 bases, and their ends lie 13 bases apart. The CDR3, from cysteine to phenylalanine, totals 15 residues. This entry keeps only the CDR3 DNA: 45 bases, framed from base 1.

This receptor was obtained from an adult who received the AZD1222 COVID-19 vaccine. Here the sequenced sample was peripheral blood, taken 28 days after the second AZD1222 dose. The rearranged segments are TRBV7-8 and TRBJ1-1, with no reliable assignment of the D segment. The nucleotide sequence is TGTGCCAGCAGCCCCCGGTGGGCGGTGAACACTGAAGCTTTCTTT. Its coded protein is CASSPRWAVNTEAFF.